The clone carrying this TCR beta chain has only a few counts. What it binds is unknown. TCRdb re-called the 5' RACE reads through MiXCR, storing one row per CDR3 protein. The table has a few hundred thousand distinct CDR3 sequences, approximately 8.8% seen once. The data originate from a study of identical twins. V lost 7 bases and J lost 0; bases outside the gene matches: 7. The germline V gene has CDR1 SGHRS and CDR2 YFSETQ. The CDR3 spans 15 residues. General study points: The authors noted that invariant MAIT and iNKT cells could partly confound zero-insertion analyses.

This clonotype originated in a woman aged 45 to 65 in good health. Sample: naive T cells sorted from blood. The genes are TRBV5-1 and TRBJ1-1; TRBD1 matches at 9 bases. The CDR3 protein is CASRTGTGMNTEAFF. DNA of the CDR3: TGCGCCAGCCGAACCGGGACAGGGATGAACACTGAAGCTTTCTTT.